The present TCR beta chain was sequenced within a study of blood T cells in healthy people across ages. PCR was performed a second time for about 7 to 11 cycles using a sample-barcoded 5' primer and a J-beta primer mix. Unique molecular identifiers of 12 random nucleotides labeled each cDNA. TCRdb analysed the 5' RACE reads with MiXCR anew, one entry per CDR3 protein. The sample lists about a million distinct CDR3 sequences; 35% to 40% were seen once. This clonotype has a handful of counts. What it recognizes is unknown. Trimming removed 4 bases from V and 8 bases from J; junction bases left unmatched: 8. The CDR3 extends over 15 amino acids. CDR1 and CDR2 (germline): SGDLS, YYNGEE. Individuals who donated were healthy Caucasians from Russia aged about 6 to 100. Total RNA extraction produced at least 5 micrograms (per sample) for the study. Study-wide results and limits: Across samples, TCR beta diversity tracked strongly with naive T cell percentage.

The chain employs TRBV9 and TRBJ2-1, with 11 positions matching TRBD1. Sequencing was carried out using blood. The receptor comes from a man in his late teens or twenties in good health. The CDR3 DNA follows: TGTGCCAGCAGCCCACCGGGACAGGGGGTGCATGAGCAGTTCTTC. This gives the protein CASSPPGQGVHEQFF.